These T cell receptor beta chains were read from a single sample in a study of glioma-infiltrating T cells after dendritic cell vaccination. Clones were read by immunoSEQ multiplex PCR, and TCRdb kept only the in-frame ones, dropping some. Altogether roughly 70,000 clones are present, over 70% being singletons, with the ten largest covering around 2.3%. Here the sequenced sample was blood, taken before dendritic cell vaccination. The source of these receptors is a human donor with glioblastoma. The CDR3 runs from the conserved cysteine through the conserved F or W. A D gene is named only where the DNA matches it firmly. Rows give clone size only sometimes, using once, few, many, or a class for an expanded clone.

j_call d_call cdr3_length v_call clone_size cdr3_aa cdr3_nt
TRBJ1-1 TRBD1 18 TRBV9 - CASSVGVDRGQENTEAFF TGTGCCAGCAGCGTAGGGGTGGACAGGGGGCAGGAGAACACTGAAGCTTTCTTT
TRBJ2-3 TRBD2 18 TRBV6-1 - CASSAWTSGRKNTDTQYF TGTGCCAGCAGTGCTTGGACTAGCGGGAGGAAAAACACAGATACGCAGTATTTT
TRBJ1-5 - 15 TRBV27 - CASRLNGDSNQPQHF TGTGCCAGCAGACTGAACGGAGACTCCAATCAGCCCCAGCATTTT
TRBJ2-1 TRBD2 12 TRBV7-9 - CASRSGNYEQFF TGTGCCAGCCGCAGCGGGAACTATGAGCAGTTCTTC
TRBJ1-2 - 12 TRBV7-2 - CASSLDSYGYTF TGTGCCAGCAGCTTAGACAGCTATGGCTACACCTTC
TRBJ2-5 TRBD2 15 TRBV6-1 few CASSEEAGGLQTQYF TGTGCCAGCAGTGAAGAGGCGGGAGGGCTACAGACCCAGTACTTC
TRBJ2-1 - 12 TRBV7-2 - CASSLYYNEQFF TGTGCCAGCAGCTTATACTACAATGAGCAGTTCTTC
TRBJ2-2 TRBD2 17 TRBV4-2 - CASSQETASGSTGELFF TGTGCCAGCAGCCAAGAGACGGCTAGCGGGAGCACCGGGGAGCTGTTTTTT
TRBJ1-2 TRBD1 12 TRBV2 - CASREGAEGYTF TGTGCCAGCAGGGAGGGGGCGGAGGGCTACACCTTC
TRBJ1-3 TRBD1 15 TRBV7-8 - CASSLRQGPGNTIYF TGTGCCAGCAGCTTGAGACAGGGGCCCGGAAACACCATATATTTT
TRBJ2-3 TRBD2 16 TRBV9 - CASSTSGAALGDTQYF TGTGCCAGCAGTACTAGCGGGGCGGCTCTGGGGGATACGCAGTATTTT
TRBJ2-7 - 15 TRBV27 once CASSPRRYYDYEQYF TGTGCCAGCAGCCCGAGGCGGTACTACGACTACGAGCAGTACTTC
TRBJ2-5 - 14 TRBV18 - CASSATGSAETQYF TGTGCCAGCTCAGCAACCGGGAGCGCGGAGACCCAGTACTTC
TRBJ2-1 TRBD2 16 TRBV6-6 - CASSYGTSGAYNEQFF TGTGCCAGCAGTTACGGGACTAGCGGAGCTTACAATGAGCAGTTCTTC